This T cell receptor beta chain was recovered during a study of cytomegalovirus exposure and HLA in healthy donors. Findings of the study overall: In a later analysis, the majority of CMV-associated beta chains seemingly showed HLA restriction.

A word on this clone: The antigen is unknown.

The donors (healthy individuals) were bone marrow donors. PCR employed 60 Vbeta and 13 Jbeta primers. Libraries were prepared by immunoSEQ multiplex PCR; TCRdb keeps only in-frame clonotypes and omits some of them. Found here are fewer than 150,000 clones, around three quarters of them singletons; the top ten hold approximately 6.2%. The CDR3 has 15 amino acids. Between the trimmed V and J ends, which lost 4 bases and 4 bases, there was a span of 15 bases. Per the germline V gene, CDR1 is SGHRS and CDR2 is YFSETQ. This receptor was identified in a man aged 35 to 55 in good health and CMV-seropositive. The chain recombines TRBV5-1 with TRBJ1-5; D possibly corresponds to TRBD1 (6 bases). Material for sequencing was PBMCs. The chain's CDR3 is CASSRSGTPNQPQHF. The CDR3 region has the DNA TGCGCCAGCAGCCGCTCCGGGACACCAAATCAGCCCCAGCATTTT.